This T cell receptor (beta chain) appears in the sequencing data of a study of STAT5B mutations in CD4+ large granular lymphocyte leukemia. General observations from the study: Without putative leukemic clones, patient CD4-sorted repertoires remained more clonal than healthy CD4+ repertoires.

How the authors handled the data: A productive frequency of 2.59 x 10-5 was the lowest detectable. The protocol was immunoSEQ multiplex PCR, while the TCRdb copy is restricted to in-frame clones and leaves out a portion. From that table come the V and J calls and clone size; the DNA was used to work out D and trimming. The sample contains 40,000 to 55,000 clones, about 86% of which appear only once. For this clone: Its target is unknown. Its ends do not fully match the called genes, so a read error is possible.

The sample was CD4+ T cells from blood buffy coats. This clonotype was obtained from a human donor in good health.

CDR3 protein: CVSSATSGSVNTQYF. The CDR3, as DNA: TGTGTCAGCAGCGCGACTAGCGGGAGTGTGAATACGCAGTATTTT. The genes are TRBV5-4 and TRBJ2-3; TRBD2 aligns across 12 bases. The CDR3 sequence is 15 residues long. Germline V gives CDR1 SGHNT, CDR2 YYREEE (reference sequence).